This T cell receptor (beta chain) is drawn from a study of blood T cell repertoires in COVID-19. Study information: The cDNA or gDNA used as material had been derived from T cells, B-cell-depleted T cells, or PBMCs.

From germline, CDR1 is SNHLY and CDR2 FYNNEI. CDR3 length equals 13 residues. Trimming removed 7 bases from V and 2 bases from J; junction bases left unmatched: 3. Study processing details: Amplifying reference gene primers gave estimates of nucleated cell counts. Some clones are missing from TCRdb's copy, which holds only in-frame ones; the method was immunoSEQ multiplex PCR. V and J calls and clone size follow that table, whereas D and trimming were derived from the DNA. The table has 300,000 to 400,000 clones, approximately 86% seen once. Seattle participants joined during active infection and were tracked over time.

The sequenced sample was peripheral blood. The clonotype was recovered from a man aged 25 to 40 with COVID-19, enrolled during active disease. The chain carries TRBV2 and TRBJ2-7; 9 nucleotides align to TRBD1. The CDR3 DNA follows: TGTGCCAGCACATGGGACAGGGCCTACGAGCAGTACTTC. Amino acids: CASTWDRAYEQYF.